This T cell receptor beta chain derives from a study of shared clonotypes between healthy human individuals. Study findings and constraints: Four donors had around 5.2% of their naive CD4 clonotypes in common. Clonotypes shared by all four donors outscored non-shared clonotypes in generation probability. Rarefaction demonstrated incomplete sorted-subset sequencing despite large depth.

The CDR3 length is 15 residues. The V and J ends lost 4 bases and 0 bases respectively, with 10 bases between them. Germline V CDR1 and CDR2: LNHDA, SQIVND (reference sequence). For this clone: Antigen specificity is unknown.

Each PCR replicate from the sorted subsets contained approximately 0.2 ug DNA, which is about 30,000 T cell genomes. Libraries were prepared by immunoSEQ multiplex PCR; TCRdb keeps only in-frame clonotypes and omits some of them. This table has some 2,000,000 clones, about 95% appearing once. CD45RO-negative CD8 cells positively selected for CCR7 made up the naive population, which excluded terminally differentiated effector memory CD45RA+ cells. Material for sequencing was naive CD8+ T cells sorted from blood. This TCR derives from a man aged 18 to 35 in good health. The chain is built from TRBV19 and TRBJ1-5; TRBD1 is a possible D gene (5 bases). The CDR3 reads CASSTTDYSNQPQHF. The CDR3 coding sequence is TGTGCCAGTAGTACGACAGACTATAGCAATCAGCCCCAGCATTTT.